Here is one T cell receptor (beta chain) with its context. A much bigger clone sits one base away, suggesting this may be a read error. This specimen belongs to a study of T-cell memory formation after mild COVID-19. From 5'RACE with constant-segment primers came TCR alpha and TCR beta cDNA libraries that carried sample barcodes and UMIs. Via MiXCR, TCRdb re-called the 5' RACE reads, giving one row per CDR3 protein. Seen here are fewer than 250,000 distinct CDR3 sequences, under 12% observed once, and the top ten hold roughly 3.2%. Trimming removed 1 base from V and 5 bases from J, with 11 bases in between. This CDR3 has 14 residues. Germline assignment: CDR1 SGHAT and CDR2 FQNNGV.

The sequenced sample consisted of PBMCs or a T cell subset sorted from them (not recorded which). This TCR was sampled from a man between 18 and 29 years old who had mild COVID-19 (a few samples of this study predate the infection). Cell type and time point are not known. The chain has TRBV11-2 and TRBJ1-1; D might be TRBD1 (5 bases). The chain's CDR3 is CASSLGQSKTEAFF. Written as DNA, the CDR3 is TGTGCCAGCAGCTTAGGACAGTCGAAAACTGAAGCTTTCTTT.